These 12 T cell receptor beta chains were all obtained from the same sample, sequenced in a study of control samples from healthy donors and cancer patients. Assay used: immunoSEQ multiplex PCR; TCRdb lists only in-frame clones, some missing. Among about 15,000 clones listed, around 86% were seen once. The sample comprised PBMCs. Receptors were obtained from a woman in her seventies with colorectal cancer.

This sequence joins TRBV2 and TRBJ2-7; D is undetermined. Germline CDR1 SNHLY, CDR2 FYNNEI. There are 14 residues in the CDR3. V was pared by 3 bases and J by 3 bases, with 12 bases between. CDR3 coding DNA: TGTGCCAGCAGTGAGGTCTACATTAACTACGAGCAGTACTTC. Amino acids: CASSEVYINYEQYF.

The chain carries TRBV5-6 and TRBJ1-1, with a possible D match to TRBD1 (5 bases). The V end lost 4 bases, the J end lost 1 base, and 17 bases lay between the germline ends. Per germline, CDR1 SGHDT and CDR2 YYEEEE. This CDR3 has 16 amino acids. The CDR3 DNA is TGTGCCAGCAGCCCTGGGGGGTATCTACCGAACACTGAAGCTTTCTTT. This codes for CASSPGGYLPNTEAFF.

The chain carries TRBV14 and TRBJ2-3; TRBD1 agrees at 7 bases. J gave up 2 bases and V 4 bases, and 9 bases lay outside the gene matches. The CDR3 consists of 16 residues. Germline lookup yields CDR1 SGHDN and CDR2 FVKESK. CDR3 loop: CASSPIQGWDTDTQYF. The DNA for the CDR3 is TGTGCCAGCAGCCCAATACAGGGGTGGGACACAGATACGCAGTATTTT.

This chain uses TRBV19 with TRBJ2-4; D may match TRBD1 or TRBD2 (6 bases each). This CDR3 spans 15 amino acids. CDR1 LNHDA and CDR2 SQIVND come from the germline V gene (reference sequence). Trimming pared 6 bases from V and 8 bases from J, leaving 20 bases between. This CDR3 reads CASSLGGQGRDIQYF. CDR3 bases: TGTGCCAGTAGCCTGGGGGGACAAGGTCGGGACATTCAGTACTTC.

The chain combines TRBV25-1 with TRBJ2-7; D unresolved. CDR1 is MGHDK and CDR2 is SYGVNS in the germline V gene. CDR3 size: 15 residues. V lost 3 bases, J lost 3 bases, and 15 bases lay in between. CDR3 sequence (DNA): TGTGCCAGCAGTGACCCCGGACGGCCGGGCTACGAGCAGTACTTC. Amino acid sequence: CASSDPGRPGYEQYF.

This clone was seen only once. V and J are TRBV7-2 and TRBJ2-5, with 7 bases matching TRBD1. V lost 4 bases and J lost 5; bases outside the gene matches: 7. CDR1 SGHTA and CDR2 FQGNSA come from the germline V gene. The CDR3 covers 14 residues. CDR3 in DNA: TGTGCCAGCAGCTCTCAGACAGGGATGGAGACCCAGTACTTC. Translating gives CASSSQTGMETQYF.

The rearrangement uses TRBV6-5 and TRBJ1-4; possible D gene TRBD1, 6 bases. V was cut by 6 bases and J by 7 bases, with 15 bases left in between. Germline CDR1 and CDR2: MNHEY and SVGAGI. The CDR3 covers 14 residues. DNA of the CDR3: TGTGCCAGCAGGTTAGGGGGTCGGGGTGAAAAACTGTTTTTT. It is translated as CASRLGGRGEKLFF.

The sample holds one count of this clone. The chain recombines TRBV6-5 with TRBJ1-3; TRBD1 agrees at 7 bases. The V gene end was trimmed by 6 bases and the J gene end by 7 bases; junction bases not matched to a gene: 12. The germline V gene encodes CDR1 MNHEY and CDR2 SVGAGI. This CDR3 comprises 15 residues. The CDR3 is CASSPDRSFGNTIYF. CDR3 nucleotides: TGTGCCAGCAGCCCGGACAGGTCATTTGGTAACACCATATATTTT.

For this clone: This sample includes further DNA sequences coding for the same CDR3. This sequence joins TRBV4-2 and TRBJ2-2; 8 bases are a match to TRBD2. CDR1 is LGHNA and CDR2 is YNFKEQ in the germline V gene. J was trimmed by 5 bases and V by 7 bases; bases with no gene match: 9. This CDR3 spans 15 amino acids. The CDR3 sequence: CASNQRGRGTGELFF. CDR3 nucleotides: TGTGCCAGCAACCAGCGGGGGAGGGGTACCGGGGAGCTGTTTTTT.

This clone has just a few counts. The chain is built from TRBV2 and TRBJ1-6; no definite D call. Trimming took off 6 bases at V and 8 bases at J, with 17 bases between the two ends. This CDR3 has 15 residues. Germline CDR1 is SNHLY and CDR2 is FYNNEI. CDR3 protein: CASSPDPPDYSPLHF. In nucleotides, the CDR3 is TGTGCCAGCAGCCCGGACCCCCCGGACTATTCACCCCTCCACTTT.

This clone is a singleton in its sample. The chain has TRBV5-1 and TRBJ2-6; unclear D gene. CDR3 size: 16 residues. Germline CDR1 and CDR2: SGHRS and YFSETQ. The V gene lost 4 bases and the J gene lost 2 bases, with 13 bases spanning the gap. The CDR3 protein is CASSLGHSTGANVLTF. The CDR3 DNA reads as TGCGCCAGCAGCCTTGGCCACAGTACTGGGGCCAACGTCCTGACTTTC.

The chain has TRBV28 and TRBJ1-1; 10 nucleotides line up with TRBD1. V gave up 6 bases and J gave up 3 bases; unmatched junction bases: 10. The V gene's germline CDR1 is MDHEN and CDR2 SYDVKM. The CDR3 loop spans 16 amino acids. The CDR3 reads CASSLPGQGKDTEAFF. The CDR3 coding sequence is TGTGCCAGCAGCCTCCCGGGACAGGGGAAGGACACTGAAGCTTTCTTT.